The 25 T cell receptor beta chains in this list originate from one sample, sequenced in a study of shared clonotypes between healthy human individuals. Repertoires were generated with immunoSEQ multiplex PCR, while TCRdb's copy carries only in-frame clones and drops some. The sample has about 1.5 million clones; nearly 99% are singletons. Input material: naive CD4+ T cells sorted from blood. Subset denoted: CD45RA+ positively selected. These receptors came from a man under 40 in good health.

The chain employs TRBV27 and TRBJ2-2; 8 nucleotides match TRBD1. Germline CDR1 reads MNHEY; CDR2 reads SMNVEV (reference sequence). V dropped 6 bases and J dropped 4; count of bases not matched to a gene: 7. The CDR3 runs to 15 residues. CDR3 protein: CASRSGTGFTGELFF. The CDR3 DNA is TGTGCCAGCAGGTCCGGGACAGGTTTCACCGGGGAGCTGTTTTTT.

The chain recombines TRBV9 with TRBJ2-7; 11 bases map to TRBD2. The CDR3 has 15 residues. Trimming cost V 6 bases and J 0 bases; bases outside gene matches: 5. Germline CDR1 reads SGDLS; CDR2 reads YYNGEE. This CDR3 reads CASTPGTSGSYEQYF. For the CDR3, the DNA is TGTGCCAGCACCCCAGGGACTAGCGGCTCCTACGAGCAGTACTTC.

The CDR3 coding sequence is TGTGCCAGCAGCGAGGGGGACAGGCTTCAGCCCCAGCATTTT. It codes for CASSEGDRLQPQHF. This chain connects TRBV7-2 to TRBJ1-5, with TRBD1 matching 8 bases. V was clipped by 5 bases and J by 6 bases; unmatched bases: 6. The CDR3 is made up of 14 amino acids. Germline CDR1 SGHTA, CDR2 FQGNSA.

The J gene is TRBJ2-1, the V gene TRBV9; 8 bases line up with TRBD2. Germline CDR1 reads SGDLS; CDR2 reads YYNGEE. This CDR3 is 15 amino acids long. The V segment lost 4 bases and the J segment 2 bases; nucleotides outside the gene matches: 5. Here the CDR3 reads CASSYTSGTYNEQFF. The CDR3 DNA reads as TGTGCCAGCAGCTATACTAGCGGAACCTACAATGAGCAGTTCTTC.

The rearrangement uses TRBV28 and TRBJ2-1, with unresolved D. This CDR3 contains 12 residues. Germline CDR1 reads MDHEN; CDR2 reads SYDVKM. Trimming pared 6 bases from V and 6 bases from J, leaving 9 bases between. The CDR3 DNA reads TGTGCCAGCAGCATCACGGGCAATGAGCAGTTCTTC. Amino acid sequence: CASSITGNEQFF.

V usage is TRBV19 and J usage is TRBJ2-4; D call uncertain. CDR1 and CDR2 from the germline V gene are LNHDA and SQIVND (reference sequence). The CDR3 covers 17 residues. V was shortened by 0 bases and J by 0 bases, with 12 bases between the two germline ends. The CDR3 region has the DNA TGTGCCAGTAGTATAGATTCCCTCTGCCGAGCCAAAAACATTCAGTACTTC. It codes for CASSIDSLCRAKNIQYF.

The V call is TRBV28, the J call TRBJ2-2; perhaps TRBD2 as D (7 bases). Between the trimmed V and J ends, which lost 6 bases and 5 bases, there was a span of 22 bases. Germline V gene lookup returns CDR1 MDHEN and CDR2 SYDVKM. The CDR3 has 17 amino acids. CDR3 amino acids: CASSMNLGGRHTGELFF. DNA for the CDR3: TGTGCCAGCAGCATGAATCTCGGGGGGCGCCATACCGGGGAGCTGTTTTTT.

The J gene is TRBJ2-1, the V gene TRBV28, with 10 nucleotides matching TRBD1. The CDR3 contains 16 residues. Unmatched junction bases numbered 12, after V lost 5 bases and J lost 8 bases. Per the germline V gene, CDR1 is MDHEN and CDR2 is SYDVKM. DNA for the CDR3: TGTGCCAGCAGTCCGTACCGGGACAGGGGCAACCATGAGCAGTTCTTC. Amino acid sequence: CASSPYRDRGNHEQFF.

This chain connects TRBV10-2 to TRBJ2-7; no reliable D call. Trimming pared 5 bases from V and 1 base from J, leaving 12 bases between. This CDR3 contains 14 residues. In germline, CDR1 is WSHSY, CDR2 SAAADI. Written as DNA, the CDR3 is TGCGCCAGCAGTTACTATCTCGAATCCTACGAGCAGTACTTC. Translated: CASSYYLESYEQYF.

About this clone: Other DNA sequences in this sample translate to the same CDR3. The chain carries TRBV9 and TRBJ1-1, with a weak D call TRBD1 (6 bases). V lost 3 bases to trimming and J lost 1 base, with 7 bases between them. The CDR3 spans 13 residues. Germline loops: CDR1 SGDLS, CDR2 YYNGEE. The CDR3 is CASSATGNTEAFF. The CDR3 DNA is TGTGCCAGCAGCGCGACAGGGAACACTGAAGCTTTCTTT.

V gene TRBV6-1 combines with J gene TRBJ2-3; no clear D gene. Germline V gene lookup returns CDR1 MNHNS and CDR2 SASEGT. Trimming removed 4 bases from V and 3 bases from J, with 14 bases in between. The CDR3 sequence is 15 residues long. This chain's CDR3 is CASSVIGERTDTQYF. The CDR3 bases are TGTGCCAGCAGTGTGATCGGCGAGAGAACAGATACGCAGTATTTT.

Concerning this clone itself: The same CDR3 is also encoded by other DNA sequences in this sample. This rearrangement joins TRBV7-2 to TRBJ2-1; D ambiguous. CDR3 length: 13 residues. The germline V gene has CDR1 SGHTA and CDR2 FQGNSA. The V end lost 1 base, the J end lost 5 bases, and 6 bases lay between the germline ends. CDR3 in amino acids: CASSLGQNNEQFF. CDR3 nucleotides: TGTGCCAGCAGCTTAGGGCAGAACAATGAGCAGTTCTTC.

V is TRBV5-6 and J is TRBJ2-5; TRBD1 might be the D (6 bases). Germline loops: CDR1 SGHDT, CDR2 YYEEEE. The CDR3 covers 15 residues. Trimming removed 3 bases from V and 2 bases from J, with 14 bases in between. The DNA of the CDR3 is TGTGCCAGCAGCTGGGTAAGGGACACTCAAGAGACCCAGTACTTC. As protein: CASSWVRDTQETQYF.

CDR3 in amino acids: CASSSGLAGSDTQYF. The CDR3 bases are TGTGCCAGCAGCTCCGGACTAGCGGGCTCAGATACGCAGTATTTT. The rearrangement joins TRBV5-8 to TRBJ2-3, with 11 bases fitting TRBD2. Germline V lookup: CDR1 SGHTS, CDR2 YDEGEE. After removal of 3 bases from V and 4 bases from J, the junction contained 4 bases not matched to a gene. This CDR3 has 15 amino acids.

The chain combines TRBV28 with TRBJ1-1; D might be TRBD1 (5 bases). V lost 6 bases and J lost 4, with 15 bases in between. This CDR3 is built from 14 residues. The germline V gene encodes CDR1 MDHEN and CDR2 SYDVKM. The CDR3 nucleotides read TGTGCCAGCAGCTTCAGGGAAGGTACCACTGAAGCTTTCTTT. As protein: CASSFREGTTEAFF.

The V gene is TRBV10-2, the J gene TRBJ1-1; D gene uncertain. The CDR3 contains 16 residues. Germline CDR1 WSHSY, CDR2 SAAADI. Trimming took 3 bases from V and 2 from J, leaving 16 bases between them. CDR3 residues: CASSDRPRVLNTEAFF. DNA for the CDR3: TGCGCCAGCAGTGACAGGCCGCGGGTATTAAACACTGAAGCTTTCTTT.

The V call is TRBV27, the J call TRBJ2-1; D not certain. V gave up 3 bases and J gave up 7 bases, with 13 bases separating them. Germline CDR1 is MNHEY and CDR2 is SMNVEV (reference sequence). The length of the CDR3 is 14 residues. The CDR3 loop is CASSFNAGVNEQFF. The CDR3 nucleotides are TGTGCCAGCAGTTTCAACGCTGGAGTTAATGAGCAGTTCTTC.

This chain's CDR3 is CASSGGPHGEQFF. In DNA, the CDR3 is TGTGCCAGCAGCGGAGGGCCTCACGGTGAGCAGTTCTTC. J is TRBJ2-1 and V is TRBV5-4; D may be TRBD2 (6 bases). With 4 bases removed from V and 9 bases from J, the gap between germline ends came to 14 bases. Germline CDR1 SGHNT, CDR2 YYREEE (reference sequence). This CDR3 is built from 13 residues.

This chain joins TRBV4-3 and TRBJ2-1; D gene unclear. The germline gives CDR1 LGHNA, CDR2 YSLEER. V was cut by 0 bases and J by 0 bases, with 6 bases left in between. CDR3 size: 15 residues. The CDR3 here is CASSQDIDSYNEQFF. The DNA of the CDR3 is TGCGCCAGCAGCCAAGATATCGACTCCTACAATGAGCAGTTCTTC.

The chain links TRBV7-9 to TRBJ1-1; D gene ambiguous. CDR1 is SEHNR, CDR2 FQNEAQ, per germline (reference sequence). Trimming shortened V by 5 bases and J by 3 bases, and 10 bases separated the two germline ends. This CDR3 comprises 13 residues. This CDR3 is CASSPSAYTEAFF. CDR3 nucleotide sequence: TGTGCCAGCAGCCCGAGCGCTTACACTGAAGCTTTCTTT.

The chain has TRBV5-4 and TRBJ2-1; D might be TRBD1 (6 bases). V was shortened by 0 bases and J by 9 bases, with 7 bases between the two germline ends. In germline, CDR1 is SGHNT, CDR2 YYREEE (reference sequence). The length of the CDR3 is 12 residues. The CDR3 loop reads CASSLGRGEQFF. CDR3 DNA sequence: TGTGCCAGCAGCTTGGGCAGGGGTGAGCAGTTCTTC.

This chain uses TRBV6-1 with TRBJ1-1; the D is unclear. Germline V CDR1 and CDR2: MNHNS, SASEGT. The CDR3 runs to 15 residues. V was pared by 2 bases and J by 5 bases, with 15 bases between. CDR3 residues: CASSENILRGTEAFF. The CDR3 DNA reads TGTGCCAGCAGTGAAAACATATTAAGAGGTACTGAAGCTTTCTTT.

Concerning this clone: The same CDR3 is also encoded by other DNA sequences in this sample. The gene calls are TRBV5-1 and TRBJ1-1, with D tentatively TRBD1 (5 bases). This CDR3 is 14 amino acids long. Trimming cost V 1 base and J 4 bases, with 11 bases left between them. Germline CDR1 and CDR2: SGHRS and YFSETQ. CDR3 bases: TGCGCCAGCAGCTTGAGAGGGGAGGGCACTGAAGCTTTCTTT. Translating it yields CASSLRGEGTEAFF. The full variable domain, completed using reference TRBV5-1 and TRBJ1-1, is KAGVTQTPRYLIKTRGQQVTLSCSPISGHRSVSWYQQTPGQGLQFLFEYFSETQRNKGNFPGRFSGRQFSNSRSEMNVSTLELGDSALYLCASSLRGEGTEAFFGQGTRLTVV.

CDR3 loop: CASSPKLAGGKYEQYF. CDR3 coding DNA: TGTGCCAGCTCACCAAAACTAGCGGGAGGAAAATACGAGCAGTACTTC. The chain carries TRBV18 and TRBJ2-7; 12 positions match TRBD2. Germline assignment: CDR1 KGHSH and CDR2 LQKENI. The junction had 6 bases not matched to a gene; V was cut back by 2 bases and J by 4 bases. The CDR3 spans 16 residues.

This rearrangement joins TRBV5-1 to TRBJ2-6; TRBD1 might be the D (6 bases). Per the germline V gene, CDR1 is SGHRS and CDR2 is YFSETQ. The CDR3 has 17 residues. The germline V and J ends were trimmed by 4 bases and 0 bases, with 14 bases remaining between them. This CDR3 is CASSTGHRNSGANVLTF. The CDR3 nucleotides are TGCGCCAGCAGCACGGGACACCGCAACTCTGGGGCCAACGTCCTGACTTTC. The complete variable domain, with remaining parts taken from reference TRBV5-1 and TRBJ2-6, reads KAGVTQTPRYLIKTRGQQVTLSCSPISGHRSVSWYQQTPGQGLQFLFEYFSETQRNKGNFPGRFSGRQFSNSRSEMNVSTLELGDSALYLCASSTGHRNSGANVLTFGAGSRLTVL.